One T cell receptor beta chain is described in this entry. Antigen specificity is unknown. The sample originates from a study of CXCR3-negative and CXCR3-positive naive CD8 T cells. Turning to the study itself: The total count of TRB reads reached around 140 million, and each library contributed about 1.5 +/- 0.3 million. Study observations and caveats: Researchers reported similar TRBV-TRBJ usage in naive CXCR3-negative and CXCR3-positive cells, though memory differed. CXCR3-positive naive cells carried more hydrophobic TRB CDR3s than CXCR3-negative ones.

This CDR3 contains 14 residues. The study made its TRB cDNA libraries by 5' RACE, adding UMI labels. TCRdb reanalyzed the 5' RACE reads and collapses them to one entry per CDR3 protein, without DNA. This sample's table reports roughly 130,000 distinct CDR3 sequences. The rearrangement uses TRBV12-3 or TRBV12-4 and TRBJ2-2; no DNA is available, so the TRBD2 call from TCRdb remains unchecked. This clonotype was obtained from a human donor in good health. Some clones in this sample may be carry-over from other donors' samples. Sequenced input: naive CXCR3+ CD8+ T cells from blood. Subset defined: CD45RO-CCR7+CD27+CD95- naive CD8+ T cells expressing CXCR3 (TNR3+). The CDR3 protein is CASIAEVNTGELFF.